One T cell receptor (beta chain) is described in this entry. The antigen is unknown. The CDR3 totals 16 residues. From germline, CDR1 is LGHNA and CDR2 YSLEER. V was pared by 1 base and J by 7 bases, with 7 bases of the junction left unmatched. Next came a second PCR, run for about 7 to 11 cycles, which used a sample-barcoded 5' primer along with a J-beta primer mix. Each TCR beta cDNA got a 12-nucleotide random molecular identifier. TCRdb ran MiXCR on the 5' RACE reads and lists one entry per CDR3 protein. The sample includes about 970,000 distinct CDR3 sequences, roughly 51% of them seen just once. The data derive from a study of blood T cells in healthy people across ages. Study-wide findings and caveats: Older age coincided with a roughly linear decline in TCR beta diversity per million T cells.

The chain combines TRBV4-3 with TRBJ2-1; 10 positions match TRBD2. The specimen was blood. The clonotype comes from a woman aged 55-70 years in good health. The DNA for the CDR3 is TGCGCCAGCAGCCAAGGGAGCGGGAGGGCCAATAATGAGCAGTTCTTC. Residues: CASSQGSGRANNEQFF.